Here is one T cell receptor beta chain with its context. This entry is derived from a study of blood T cell repertoires in COVID-19. Libraries were prepared by immunoSEQ multiplex PCR; TCRdb keeps only in-frame clonotypes and omits some of them. The sample has about 400,000 clones, around 90% seen once. V shed 1 base, J shed 12 bases, and the junction held 14 bases outside the gene matches. The V gene's germline CDR1 is MNHNS and CDR2 SASEGT. This CDR3 spans 15 amino acids. This receptor was obtained from a man aged 40-49 years with acute or convalescent COVID-19. This chain connects TRBV6-1 to TRBJ1-2, with 7 bases identical to TRBD1. Sequenced sample: peripheral blood. The CDR3 DNA follows: TGTGCCAGCAGTGAAGTAGAGACAGGGAGTCCTAAGCACACCTTC. Amino acids: CASSEVETGSPKHTF.